A single sample is the source of the 32 T cell receptor beta chains below, sequenced in a study of vaccination and CD4 T cells after COVID-19. The Oncomine TCR Beta short-read assay was what sequenced the DNA obtained from cultured CD4+ T cells. TCRdb re-analysed the PCR reads in MiXCR, keeping a single row per CDR3 protein. The table includes tens of thousands of distinct CDR3 sequences, 44% detected once. These receptors' antigens are unknown. The sample's treatment: roughly ten-day PBMC culture with coronavirus spike peptide pools or control peptides (ViraFEST assay). This material consisted of CD4+ T cells from blood, cultured in vitro, taken before SARS-CoV-2 vaccination. These receptors were obtained from a human donor who received a COVID-19 vaccine.

This clonotype was counted a few times. V is TRBV27 and J is TRBJ2-3; D is possibly TRBD2 (5 bases). CDR3 length: 14 residues. Germline assignment: CDR1 MNHEY and CDR2 SMNVEV (reference sequence). V lost 3 bases and J lost 0, with 7 bases in between. The DNA for the CDR3 is TGTGCCAGCAGTTTGGTAGCGAGCACAGATACGCAGTATTTT. Residues: CASSLVASTDTQYF.

The rearrangement joins TRBV7-2 to TRBJ2-5, with TRBD1 matching 9 bases. Germline assignment: CDR1 SGHTA and CDR2 FQGNSA. V shed 6 bases and J 2 bases; nucleotides not matched to a gene: 7. The CDR3 consists of 15 residues. The CDR3 region is CASRPDRGGQETQYF. CDR3 coding DNA: TGTGCCAGCAGACCAGACAGGGGGGGGCAAGAGACCCAGTACTTC.

The chain recombines TRBV5-4 with TRBJ2-5; D uncertain. The V gene's germline CDR1 is SGHNT and CDR2 YYREEE (reference sequence). This CDR3 region has 13 residues. V was cut by 0 bases and J by 2 bases, with 5 bases left in between. CDR3: CASSLGRQETQYF. DNA for the CDR3: TGTGCCAGCAGCTTGGGGCGGCAAGAGACCCAGTACTTC. Drawing the rest from reference TRBV5-4 and TRBJ2-5, the complete variable domain is ETGVTQSPTHLIKTRGQQVTLRCSSQSGHNTVSWYQQALGQGPQFIFQYYREEENGRGNFPPRFSGLQFPNYSSELNVNALELDDSALYLCASSLGRQETQYFGPGTRLLVL.

Note on this clonotype: The junction does not match germline at one end; this may be a read error. The chain links TRBV24-1 to TRBJ2-5; D might be TRBD1 or TRBD2, each matching 5 bases. The length of the CDR3 is 13 residues. Germline V CDR1 and CDR2: KGHDR, SFDVKD. The CDR3 is CATSEPGTETQCF. As DNA, the CDR3 is TGTGCCACCAGTGAGCCCGGGACGGAGACCCAGTGCTTC.

This clonotype turned up a few times. The chain couples TRBV2 to TRBJ1-2; possibly TRBD1 for D (5 bases). Trimming left V 5 bases short and J 7 bases short, with 20 bases between. This CDR3 region has 15 residues. Germline V CDR1 and CDR2: SNHLY, FYNNEI. CDR3 sequence (DNA): TGTGCCAGCAGTTCCCGCCAGGGAGAGCAGGTTGGCTACACCTTC. This encodes CASSSRQGEQVGYTF.

This chain links TRBV7-9 with TRBJ2-5; unclear D gene. Germline CDR1 and CDR2: SEHNR and FQNEAQ (reference sequence). Trimming took 5 bases from V and 5 from J, leaving 15 bases between them. The CDR3 contains 14 residues. Here the CDR3 reads CASSATGFGETQYF. The DNA of the CDR3 is TGTGCCAGCAGCGCGACGGGTTTCGGCGAGACCCAGTACTTC.

The J gene is TRBJ2-2, the V gene TRBV6-1; D call uncertain. Between the trimmed V and J ends, which lost 6 bases and 0 bases, there was a span of 8 bases. CDR3 length equals 14 residues. Germline V gene lookup returns CDR1 MNHNS and CDR2 SASEGT. CDR3: CASRRTANTGELFF. CDR3 bases: TGTGCCAGCAGGAGGACGGCGAACACCGGGGAGCTGTTTTTT.

The CDR3 spells CASSLMSSSGVDTQYF. The CDR3 DNA reads TGTGCCAGCAGCTTAATGAGCTCTAGCGGGGTAGATACGCAGTATTTT. The rearrangement joins TRBV7-2 to TRBJ2-3; TRBD2 matches 9 bases. The CDR3 has 16 amino acids. Germline V gene sequence: CDR1 SGHTA, CDR2 FQGNSA. V was pared by 2 bases and J by 5 bases, with 8 bases of the junction left unmatched.

This clonotype was counted only a few times. J is TRBJ2-7 and V is TRBV19; TRBD2 is a possible D gene (5 bases). The CDR3 is 13 amino acids. Germline V gene sequence: CDR1 LNHDA, CDR2 SQIVND (reference sequence). Trimming stripped 6 bases from V and 4 bases from J, with 13 bases between. The CDR3 loop is CASSREVAYEQYF. CDR3 DNA: TGTGCCAGTAGCCGTGAAGTAGCGTACGAGCAGTACTTC. The whole variable domain, remainder taken from reference TRBV19 and TRBJ2-7, is DGGITQSPKYLFRKEGQNVTLSCEQNLNHDAMYWYRQDPGQGLRLIYYSQIVNDFQKGDIAEGYSVSREKKESFPLTVTSAQKNPTAFYLCASSREVAYEQYFGPGTRLTVT.

This clonotype appeared a single time. The DNA of the CDR3 is TGTGCCAGCAGTTTAAGGGGACAGGGGGTTCTTTCACCCCTCCACTTT. Translation gives CASSLRGQGVLSPLHF. This sequence joins TRBV12-3 or TRBV12-4 and TRBJ1-6; 11 positions match TRBD1. This CDR3 region has 16 residues. V dropped 2 bases and J dropped 9; count of bases not matched to a gene: 6.

The genes are TRBV6-5 and TRBJ2-5; D tentatively fits TRBD1 or TRBD2 (5 bases each). This CDR3 is built from 16 residues. V lost 2 bases to trimming and J lost 0 bases, with 13 bases between them. Germline values: CDR1 MNHEY, CDR2 SVGAGI. In nucleotides, the CDR3 is TGTGCCAGCAGTTACGGGGGAAGCAGGTACCAAGAGACCCAGTACTTC. Translated: CASSYGGSRYQETQYF.

Only a few counts were recorded for this clonotype. V is TRBV15 and J is TRBJ1-2; 9 bases agree with TRBD1. Per the germline V gene, CDR1 is LNHNV and CDR2 is YYDKDF (reference sequence). V gave up 2 bases and J gave up 10 bases; unmatched junction bases: 14. The CDR3 is 16 amino acids. CDR3 DNA: TGTGCCACCAGCAGACTTTTTCTTCGGGACAGGGTCGACTACACCTTC. Translation gives CATSRLFLRDRVDYTF.

The chain links TRBV6-1 to TRBJ2-5; D unclear. Between the trimmed V and J ends, which lost 8 bases and 3 bases, there was a span of 10 bases. CDR3 size: 12 residues. CDR1 and CDR2 from the germline V gene are MNHNS and SASEGT. The DNA of the CDR3 is TGTGCCAGCGGTAGAGGAAAAGAGACCCAGTACTTC. It yields the protein CASGRGKETQYF.

The rearrangement links TRBV12-3 or TRBV12-4 to TRBJ1-5; 9 positions agree with TRBD1. V gave up 5 bases and J gave up 4 bases; unmatched junction bases: 12. The CDR3 sequence is 17 residues long. CDR3 coding DNA: TGTGCCAGCAGTCCGAATCGGGACAGGGAGGGGAATCAGCCCCAGCATTTT. Amino acids: CASSPNRDREGNQPQHF.

The chain combines TRBV27 with TRBJ2-3; D gene uncertain. The CDR3 covers 12 residues. Germline-derived CDR1 and CDR2 are MNHEY and SMNVEV (reference sequence). Trimming left V 6 bases short and J 3 bases short, with 7 bases between. The CDR3 loop reads CASSHRTDTQYF. CDR3 coding DNA: TGTGCCAGCAGCCACAGAACAGATACGCAGTATTTT.

The chain carries TRBV10-3 and TRBJ2-5, with 8 bases lining up with TRBD2. Germline loops: CDR1 ENHRY, CDR2 SYGVKD. Trimming removed 6 bases from V and 2 bases from J; junction bases left unmatched: 5. CDR3 length: 14 residues. CDR3 region: CAISGGAVQETQYF. The CDR3 region has the DNA TGTGCCATCAGCGGGGGGGCCGTTCAAGAGACCCAGTACTTC.

V gene TRBV27 combines with J gene TRBJ2-1; D is unresolved. This CDR3 contains 16 residues. Trimming stripped 1 base from V and 0 bases from J, with 10 bases between. Germline V gene data show CDR1 as MNHEY and CDR2 as SMNVEV (reference sequence). The CDR3 sequence: CASSLYGGGSYNEQFF. CDR3 DNA: TGTGCCAGCAGTTTATACGGCGGCGGCTCCTACAATGAGCAGTTCTTC.

This clonotype has just a few counts. The CDR3 region has the DNA TGCGCCAGCAGCTTGGCCGATACTCGGGGCAACTATGGCTACACCTTC. Translated: CASSLADTRGNYGYTF. The chain uses TRBV5-1 and TRBJ1-2; D is possibly TRBD1 (5 bases). The V and J ends lost 0 bases and 2 bases respectively, with 14 bases between them. The CDR3 is 16 residues long. Germline lookup yields CDR1 SGHRS and CDR2 YFSETQ.

V is TRBV15 and J is TRBJ1-3; D possibly corresponds to TRBD1 (5 bases). The V end lost 1 base, the J end lost 2 bases, and 12 bases lay between the germline ends. The CDR3 covers 16 residues. Germline V gene lookup returns CDR1 LNHNV and CDR2 YYDKDF (reference sequence). CDR3 nucleotide sequence: TGTGCCACCAGCAGAGGTGGGGGGATCCCTGGAAACACCATATATTTT. It is translated as CATSRGGGIPGNTIYF.

The genes are TRBV18 and TRBJ1-5, with unresolved D. CDR3 length: 13 amino acids. Trimming left V 4 bases short and J 1 base short, with 5 bases between. Germline V gene sequence: CDR1 KGHSH, CDR2 LQKENI. The CDR3 bases are TGTGCCAGCTCACGAGACAGCAATCAGCCCCAGCATTTT. Protein sequence: CASSRDSNQPQHF.

This sequence joins TRBV24-1 and TRBJ2-2, with 7 bases fitting TRBD2. Germline V gene data show CDR1 as KGHDR and CDR2 as SFDVKD. The CDR3 is 17 amino acids. With 0 bases clipped from V and 3 bases from J, the junction kept 6 bases outside the gene matches. The CDR3 reads CATSDLLAGVDTGELFF. Here the CDR3 DNA reads TGTGCCACCAGTGATTTGCTGGCGGGGGTTGACACCGGGGAGCTGTTTTTT.

This chain uses TRBV20-1 with TRBJ2-5; 12 nucleotides align to TRBD1. V lost 6 bases, J lost 5 bases, and 10 bases stayed unmatched. This CDR3 spans 15 amino acids. The V gene's germline CDR1 is DFQATT and CDR2 SNEGSKA (reference sequence). CDR3 DNA: TGCAGTGCCTTGGGACAGGGGGCAGTCGGGGAGACCCAGTACTTC. Its protein is CSALGQGAVGETQYF.

This clonotype came up once. V gene TRBV19 combines with J gene TRBJ1-5; the match to TRBD1 covers 7 bases. The germline V gene has CDR1 LNHDA and CDR2 SQIVND (reference sequence). J lost 3 bases, V lost 5 bases, and 10 bases had no gene match. This CDR3 is built from 16 residues. The CDR3, as DNA: TGTGCCAGTAGTGCCTCCGACAGGGCTATCAATCAGCCCCAGCATTTT. Amino acids: CASSASDRAINQPQHF.

The chain joins TRBV7-6 to TRBJ2-3; 7 bases are shared with TRBD1. J was trimmed by 11 bases and V by 0 bases; bases with no gene match: 8. This CDR3 contains 14 residues. Germline CDR1 reads SGHVS; CDR2 reads FNYEAQ. As DNA, the CDR3 is TGTGCCAGCAGCTTAGCGGAACAGGGGATCGAGCAGTATTTT. The encoded protein is CASSLAEQGIEQYF. Full variable domain (missing parts from reference TRBV7-6 and TRBJ2-3): GAGVSQSPRYKVTKRGQDVALRCDPISGHVSLYWYRQALGQGPEFLTYFNYEAQQDKSGLPNDRFSAERPEGSISTLTIQRTEQRDSAMYRCASSLAEQGIEQYFGPGTRLTVL.

The chain recombines TRBV6-1 with TRBJ2-1; 13 nucleotides match TRBD2. This CDR3 is built from 15 residues. Per germline, CDR1 MNHNS and CDR2 SASEGT. Losses at the gene ends were 8 bases for V and 8 bases for J; bases not matched to a gene: 9. CDR3 nucleotides: TGTGCCAGCGGCAAAACTAGCGGGGGGGCCCATGAGCAGTTCTTC. Residues: CASGKTSGGAHEQFF.

This clonotype was seen only a few times. The chain carries TRBV10-3 and TRBJ1-2, with TRBD1 matching 7 bases. Trimming removed 9 bases from V and 4 bases from J; junction bases left unmatched: 5. The CDR3 sequence is 12 residues long. Per germline, CDR1 ENHRY and CDR2 SYGVKD. The CDR3 sequence is CAIHRGSYGYTF. CDR3 nucleotides: TGTGCCATACACAGGGGTTCCTATGGCTACACCTTC.

This clonotype came up once. The chain links TRBV6-1 to TRBJ1-2; TRBD1 agrees at 12 bases. The CDR3 runs 17 residues. Losses at the gene ends were 8 bases for V and 4 bases for J; bases not matched to a gene: 14. The germline V gene has CDR1 MNHNS and CDR2 SASEGT. CDR3 DNA sequence: TGTGCCAGCCTGTCTGTTGGGACAGGGGGCCCTTTCTATGGCTACACCTTC. It specifies CASLSVGTGGPFYGYTF.

This clonotype was seen a handful of times. The V gene is TRBV7-2, the J gene TRBJ2-3; 7 bases map to TRBD1. CDR3 length: 13 amino acids. Germline V lookup: CDR1 SGHTA, CDR2 FQGNSA. V shed 4 bases, J shed 4 bases, and the junction held 2 bases outside the gene matches. CDR3 in amino acids: CASSSQGADTQYF. As DNA, the CDR3 is TGTGCCAGCAGCTCTCAGGGGGCAGATACGCAGTATTTT.

This clonotype has a handful of counts. The genes are TRBV20-1 and TRBJ1-6; D is possibly TRBD1 (6 bases). The V and J ends lost 5 bases and 6 bases respectively, with 11 bases between them. In germline, CDR1 is DFQATT, CDR2 SNEGSKA (reference sequence). The CDR3 runs 13 residues. The CDR3 DNA reads as TGCAGTGCTCGACAGGATGGTAATTCACCCCTCCACTTT. Its translation is CSARQDGNSPLHF.

The table lists this clonotype with a few counts. V and J are TRBV24-1 and TRBJ2-5; 8 bases match TRBD1. There are 14 residues in the CDR3. Germline V CDR1 and CDR2: KGHDR, SFDVKD. Unmatched junction bases numbered 4, after V lost 4 bases and J lost 4 bases. For the CDR3, the DNA is TGTGCCACCAGTGACCCTGACAGGGGAGAGACCCAGTACTTC. Protein: CATSDPDRGETQYF.

The chain combines TRBV10-3 with TRBJ1-1; a possible D gene is TRBD1 (6 bases). Trimming took off 7 bases at V and 3 bases at J, with 15 bases between the two ends. From germline, CDR1 is ENHRY and CDR2 SYGVKD. The CDR3 runs 14 residues. CDR3 bases: TGTGCCATCACGTGGGGGGGGCCGGACACTGAAGCTTTCTTT. Protein product: CAITWGGPDTEAFF.

The rearrangement links TRBV19 to TRBJ2-7, with D perhaps given as TRBD1 or TRBD2 (5 bases each). V was pared by 3 bases and J by 3 bases, with 15 bases between. Germline V lookup: CDR1 LNHDA, CDR2 SQIVND (reference sequence). The CDR3 spans 15 residues. CDR3 in amino acids: CASSMRAGTHYEQYF. The CDR3 bases are TGTGCCAGTAGTATGAGGGCAGGGACGCACTACGAGCAGTACTTC.